These 17 T cell receptor beta chains were all obtained from the same sample, sequenced in a study of identical twins. From the 5' RACE reads, TCRdb called clonotypes with MiXCR, one entry per CDR3 protein. The top ten clones hold around 0.25% of a sample with roughly 1.6 million distinct CDR3 sequences, around 33% of them seen once. Sequenced material: cord blood. The receptors were gathered from a newborn girl in good health.

The chain links TRBV4-2 to TRBJ2-1, with TRBD2 matching over 14 bases. V shed 2 bases and J 6 bases; nucleotides not matched to a gene: 12. Germline V gene sequence: CDR1 LGHNA, CDR2 YNFKEQ. The CDR3 loop spans 19 amino acids. In DNA form, the CDR3 reads TGTGCCAGCAGCCAACAATCTCCTCAGGGACTAGCGGGAGTCAATGAGCAGTTCTTC. It is translated as CASSQQSPQGLAGVNEQFF.

In its sample, this clonotype was seen many times. The chain carries TRBV7-2 and TRBJ2-7, with no clear D. V was clipped by 5 bases and J by 0 bases, with 5 bases between them. Germline V CDR1 and CDR2: SGHTA, FQGNSA. CDR3 size: 12 residues. For the CDR3, the DNA is TGTGCCAGCAGCATCAGCTCCTACGAGCAGTACTTC. Translating it yields CASSISSYEQYF.

This clonotype was recorded a few times. The chain recombines TRBV9 with TRBJ1-2, with TRBD1 as a possible D gene (5 bases). The V and J ends lost 0 bases and 5 bases respectively, with 11 bases between them. The CDR3 has 14 amino acids. Per the germline V gene, CDR1 is SGDLS and CDR2 is YYNGEE. The CDR3 DNA follows: TGTGCCAGCAGCGTAGGGTATCGGGGGTATGGCTACACCTTC. Translation gives CASSVGYRGYGYTF. Using reference TRBV9 and TRBJ1-2 for the parts outside the CDR3, the full variable domain is DSGVTQTPKHLITATGQRVTLRCSPRSGDLSVYWYQQSLDQGLQFLIQYYNGEERAKGNILERFSAQQFPDLHSELNLSSLELGDSALYFCASSVGYRGYGYTFGSGTRLTVV.

This chain links TRBV12-5 with TRBJ2-3, with a weak D call TRBD2 (6 bases). The CDR3 runs to 14 residues. V was shortened by 5 bases and J by 0 bases, with 9 bases between the two germline ends. CDR1 and CDR2 (germline): LGHNT, FRNRAP. The CDR3 loop reads CASGPSGSTDTQYF. CDR3 DNA sequence: TGTGCTAGTGGTCCCAGCGGGAGCACAGATACGCAGTATTTT.

The rearrangement links TRBV28 to TRBJ2-7, with TRBD2 matching over 7 bases. Germline V gives CDR1 MDHEN, CDR2 SYDVKM. Unmatched junction bases numbered 7, after V lost 8 bases and J lost 0 bases. There are 14 residues in the CDR3. The CDR3 loop reads CASVSGMSSYEQYF. The DNA of the CDR3 is TGTGCCAGCGTAAGCGGGATGAGCTCCTACGAGCAGTACTTC.

The rearrangement uses TRBV5-1 and TRBJ1-2; D gene ambiguous. Looked up from germline, CDR1 is SGHRS and CDR2 is YFSETQ. The CDR3 has 14 amino acids. Trimming shortened V by 0 bases and J by 4 bases, and 10 bases separated the two germline ends. The CDR3 DNA is TGCGCCAGCAGCTTGGAAAGCCCCTCCTATGGCTACACCTTC. It yields the protein CASSLESPSYGYTF. The whole variable domain, filled in from reference TRBV5-1 and TRBJ1-2, reads KAGVTQTPRYLIKTRGQQVTLSCSPISGHRSVSWYQQTPGQGLQFLFEYFSETQRNKGNFPGRFSGRQFSNSRSEMNVSTLELGDSALYLCASSLESPSYGYTFGSGTRLTVV.

The chain recombines TRBV20-1 with TRBJ2-1; no reliable D call. Germline assignment: CDR1 DFQATT and CDR2 SNEGSKA (reference sequence). The CDR3 contains 15 residues. V was shortened by 0 bases and J by 1 base, with 10 bases between the two germline ends. CDR3 amino acids: CSARDTAASYNEQFF. The DNA for the CDR3 is TGCAGTGCTAGAGATACCGCTGCGTCCTACAATGAGCAGTTCTTC.

In this sample, this clonotype turned up a few times. The chain is built from TRBV9 and TRBJ1-2; D is unresolved. Germline V gene data show CDR1 as SGDLS and CDR2 as YYNGEE. The CDR3 length is 16 residues. Trimming removed 0 bases from V and 4 bases from J, with 16 bases in between. CDR3 in DNA: TGTGCCAGCAGCGTAGTAATCCCGGGGAGGTCCTATGGCTACACCTTC. Translation gives CASSVVIPGRSYGYTF.

The chain combines TRBV3-1 with TRBJ2-7, with 10 bases fitting TRBD2. This CDR3 contains 16 residues. Germline CDR1 is LGHDT and CDR2 is YNNKEL (reference sequence). Trimming at V came to 4 bases and at J to 7 bases, leaving 13 bases not matched to a gene. The CDR3 nucleotides read TGTGCCAGCAGCCGGGGGGCTAGCGGGAGCAACAATGAGCAGTACTTC. It codes for CASSRGASGSNNEQYF.

The chain couples TRBV19 to TRBJ2-5; D is perhaps TRBD2 (5 bases). The CDR3 spans 14 residues. Trimming stripped 7 bases from V and 0 bases from J, with 12 bases between. Per the germline V gene, CDR1 is LNHDA and CDR2 is SQIVND (reference sequence). Written as DNA, the CDR3 is TGTGCCAGTACCTCATACGGGAACCAAGAGACCCAGTACTTC. Translating it yields CASTSYGNQETQYF.

J is TRBJ2-3 and V is TRBV9; TRBD2 matches 8 bases. Germline V gene lookup returns CDR1 SGDLS and CDR2 YYNGEE. The length of the CDR3 is 14 residues. Germline trimming cut 1 base from V and 7 bases from J; bases unmatched to any gene: 5. The CDR3 coding sequence is TGTGCCAGCAGCGTAAGGGAGCGGGGGAATACGCAGTATTTT. Encoded protein: CASSVRERGNTQYF.

The rearrangement links TRBV7-8 to TRBJ2-4, with TRBD2 as a possible D gene (6 bases). This CDR3 is built from 16 residues. Germline lookup yields CDR1 SGHVS and CDR2 FQNEAQ. V lost 2 bases and J 1 base, leaving 12 bases between the germline ends. CDR3 bases: TGTGCCAGCAGCTTACGGGGGTTGGGTGCCAAAAACATTCAGTACTTC. Its translation: CASSLRGLGAKNIQYF.

The V call is TRBV6-5, the J call TRBJ1-6; TRBD1 matches 7 bases. The CDR3 is 14 residues long. V lost 8 bases and J lost 10; bases outside the gene matches: 11. The germline V gene encodes CDR1 MNHEY and CDR2 SVGAGI. The CDR3 protein is CASPPTGDRSPLHF. The CDR3, as DNA: TGTGCCAGCCCACCTACAGGGGACAGATCACCCCTCCACTTT.

The V call is TRBV27, the J call TRBJ2-1; no firm D call. The CDR3 runs to 13 residues. Between the trimmed V and J ends, which lost 0 bases and 5 bases, there was a span of 5 bases. CDR1 is MNHEY and CDR2 is SMNVEV in the germline V gene (reference sequence). The CDR3 sequence is CASSLSANNEQFF. CDR3 DNA: TGTGCCAGCAGTTTATCGGCCAACAATGAGCAGTTCTTC.

The CDR3 here is CASSRLGPKNIQYF. The CDR3 DNA follows: TGTGCCAGCAGCAGGCTAGGTCCCAAAAACATTCAGTACTTC. The chain has TRBV7-8 and TRBJ2-4, with D unclear. The CDR3 spans 14 residues. The V gene lost 5 bases and the J gene lost 2 bases, with 10 bases spanning the gap. Germline values: CDR1 SGHVS, CDR2 FQNEAQ.

The gene calls are TRBV12-3 or TRBV12-4 and TRBJ1-6, with 7 bases identical to TRBD1. The length of the CDR3 is 14 residues. V trimming: 4 bases; J trimming: 7 bases; junction bases outside the gene matches: 4. The CDR3 sequence is CASSWDSQNSPLHF. CDR3 nucleotides: TGTGCCAGCAGTTGGGACAGCCAGAATTCACCCCTCCACTTT.

This chain uses TRBV12-3 or TRBV12-4 with TRBJ2-1; 7 bases match TRBD2. CDR3 length: 16 amino acids. V shed 5 bases and J 8 bases; nucleotides not matched to a gene: 15. The CDR3, as DNA: TGTGCCAGCAGTGCAACACGACTGGGGGGGGTCTATGAGCAGTTCTTC. As protein: CASSATRLGGVYEQFF.